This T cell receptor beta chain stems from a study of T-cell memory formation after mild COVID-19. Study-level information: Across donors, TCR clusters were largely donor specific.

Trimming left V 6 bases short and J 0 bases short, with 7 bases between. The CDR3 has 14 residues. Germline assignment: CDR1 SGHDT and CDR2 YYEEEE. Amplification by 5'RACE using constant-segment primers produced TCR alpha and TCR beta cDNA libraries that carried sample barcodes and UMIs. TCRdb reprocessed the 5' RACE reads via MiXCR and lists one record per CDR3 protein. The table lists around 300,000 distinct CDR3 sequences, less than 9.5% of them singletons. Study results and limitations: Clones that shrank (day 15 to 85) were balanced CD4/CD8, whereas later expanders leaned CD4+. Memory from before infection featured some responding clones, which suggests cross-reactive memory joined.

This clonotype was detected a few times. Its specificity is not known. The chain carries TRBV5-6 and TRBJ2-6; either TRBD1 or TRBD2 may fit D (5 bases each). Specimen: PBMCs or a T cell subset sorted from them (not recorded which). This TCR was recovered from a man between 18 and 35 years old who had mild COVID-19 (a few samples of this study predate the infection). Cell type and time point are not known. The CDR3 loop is CASIGASGANVLTF. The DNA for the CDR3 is TGTGCCAGCATCGGGGCCTCTGGGGCCAACGTCCTGACTTTC.